This entry concerns a single T cell receptor beta chain. Its antigen is not identified. Germline V gene sequence: CDR1 SGHDT, CDR2 YYEEEE. The CDR3 sequence is 14 residues long. V gave up 5 bases and J gave up 2 bases; unmatched junction bases: 4. The data derive from a study of shared clonotypes between healthy human individuals. Every one of the donors was a Caucasian adult that lived in Nashville, Tennessee. Study-wide results and limits: The naive CD4 repertoires of a handful of donors were compared, and roughly 5% of clonotypes were shared.

In the authors' methods: ImmunoSEQ yielded junction-only sequences lacking quality scores, so filtering differed. Sequenced by immunoSEQ multiplex PCR; TCRdb stores in-frame clones only, minus some. That table furnishes V, J and clone size, whereas the DNA furnished D and trimming. The data contain 2 million to 2.5 million clones, about nine tenths of them singletons. The chain is built from TRBV5-6 and TRBJ1-3; 7 positions agree with TRBD1. Source material: naive CD4+ T cells from PBMCs. Documented subset: CD45RA+ positively selected. The TCR originated in a man between 18 and 29 years old in good health. Some clones in this sample may be carry-over from other donors' samples. Here the CDR3 DNA reads TGTGCCAGCAGAACAGGGGTCACTGGAAACACCATATATTTT. Translation gives CASRTGVTGNTIYF.